This T cell receptor (beta chain) is from a study of cytomegalovirus exposure and HLA in healthy donors (dated by TCRdb to the late 2010s). General notes on the study: A later analysis indicated that the 120 or so validation repertoires were generated on the platform also employed for the roughly 720 repertoires of the first cohort. The study aimed to test whether signatures of past pathogen exposure could be identified by cataloging public T cell receptors. A separate validation cohort of about 110 different subjects was used in addition to the roughly 670-subject first cohort. To predict cytomegalovirus infection status, the study combined high-throughput TCR immunosequencing, statistical association of individual TCRs with disease status, and machine learning. General conclusions and limits of the study: In vitro tests confirmed that a few of the cytomegalovirus-associated TCR beta chains recognize cytomegalovirus antigens. Most TCR sequences were observed very rarely across donors, whereas some public TCRs were present in many individuals. The authors suggested that the approach could potentially be extended to other disease states and immunological phenotypes. In both the original and validation cohorts, the classifier was reported to diagnose cytomegalovirus status with high specificity and sensitivity. The study gave a list of more than 150 TCR beta chains associated with cytomegalovirus. A later analysis found that TCRs clustered in the first cohort also tended to co-occur in the 120 validation repertoires, with just under 95% of cluster scores above 0. A later analysis lacked HLA typing for the validation cohort, so it scored co-occurrence in that cohort across all 110 or so repertoires.

As to this clone: The target of this receptor is not known. No base-level quality is on record; no much larger clone is a single base apart.

The CDR3 runs 15 residues from the cysteine to the phenylalanine. Only the CDR3 DNA is retained, 45 bases long and in frame from the first base. From a lookup of the germline V gene, CDR1 and CDR2 are MDHEN and SYDVKM. The junction shows trimming of 7 bases on V and 6 bases on J, and the gene matches do not reach 14 bases of it. The method was the immunoSEQ multiplex PCR assay. The original methods were these. To diagnose cytomegalovirus status from the catalog of TCR beta chain sequences, a statistical classification framework was built. TCRdb took over this immuneACCESS table, retaining in-frame rearrangements with V and J assigned. Such tables are incomplete; in checked studies, under half of the missing clones stem from an unresolved V gene, and the remainder is unexplained. V and J calls and clone size are as listed in that table; D and trimming were resolved from the DNA. The sample data list 190,000 or so clones, and approximately 80% of these were observed just once. Roughly 13% of the sample belongs to the ten largest clones.

Separate from the approximately 700-subject first cohort, the validation cohort of 95 to 150 subjects was the group to which the donors belonged. The TCR comes from a woman aged 25 to 39 in good health and CMV-seropositive. Source material: PBMCs. This chain joins TRBV28 to TRBJ2-7; TRBD2 lines up with 8 middle nucleotides. The CDR3 reads as follows: CASTPGGGLRIEQYF. The bases read TGTGCCAGCACCCCCGGGGGGGGCCTTCGCATCGAGCAGTACTTC.